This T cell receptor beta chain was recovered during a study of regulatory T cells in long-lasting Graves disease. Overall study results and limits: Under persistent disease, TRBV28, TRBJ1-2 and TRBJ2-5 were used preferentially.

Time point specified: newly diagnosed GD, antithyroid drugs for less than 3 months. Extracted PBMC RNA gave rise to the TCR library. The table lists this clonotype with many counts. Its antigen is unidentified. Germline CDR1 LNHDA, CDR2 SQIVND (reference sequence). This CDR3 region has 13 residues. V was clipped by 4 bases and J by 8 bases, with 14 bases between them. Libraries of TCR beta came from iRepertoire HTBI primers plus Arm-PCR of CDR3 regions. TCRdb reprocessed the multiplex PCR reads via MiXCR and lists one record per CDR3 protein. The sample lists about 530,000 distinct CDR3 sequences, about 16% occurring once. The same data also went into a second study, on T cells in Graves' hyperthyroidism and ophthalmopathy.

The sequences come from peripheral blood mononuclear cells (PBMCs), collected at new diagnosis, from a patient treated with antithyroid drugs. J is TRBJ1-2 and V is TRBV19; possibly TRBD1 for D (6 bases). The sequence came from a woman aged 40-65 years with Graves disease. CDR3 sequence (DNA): TGTGCCAGTAGTAACAACAGGGTCCGAGGCTACACCTTC. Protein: CASSNNRVRGYTF.